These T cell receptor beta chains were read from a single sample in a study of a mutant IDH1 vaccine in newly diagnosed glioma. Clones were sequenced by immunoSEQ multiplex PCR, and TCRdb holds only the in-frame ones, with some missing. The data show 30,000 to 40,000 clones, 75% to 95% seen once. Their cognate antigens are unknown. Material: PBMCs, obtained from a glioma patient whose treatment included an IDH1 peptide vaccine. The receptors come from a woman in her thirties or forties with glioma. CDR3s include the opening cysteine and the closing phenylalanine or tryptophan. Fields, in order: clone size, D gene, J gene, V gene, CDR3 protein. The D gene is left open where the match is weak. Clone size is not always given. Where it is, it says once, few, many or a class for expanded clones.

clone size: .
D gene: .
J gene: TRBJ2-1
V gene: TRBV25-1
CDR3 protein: CASSESRGLQFF

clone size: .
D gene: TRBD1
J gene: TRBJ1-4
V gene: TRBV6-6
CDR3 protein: CASIQGTGYEKLFF

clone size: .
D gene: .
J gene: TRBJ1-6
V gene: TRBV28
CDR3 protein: CASSFDATYNSPLHF

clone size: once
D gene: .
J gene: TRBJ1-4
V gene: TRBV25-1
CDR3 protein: CASSAGGARGNEKLFF

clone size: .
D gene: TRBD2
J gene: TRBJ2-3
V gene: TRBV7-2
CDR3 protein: CASSLAAGGDTDTQYF

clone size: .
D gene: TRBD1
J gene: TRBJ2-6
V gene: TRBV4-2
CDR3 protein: CASSQKGFEGAAGANVLTF

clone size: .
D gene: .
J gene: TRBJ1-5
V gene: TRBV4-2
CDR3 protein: CASSQGSNSNQPQHF

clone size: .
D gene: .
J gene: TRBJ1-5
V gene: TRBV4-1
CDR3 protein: CASSTRTDYSNQPQHF

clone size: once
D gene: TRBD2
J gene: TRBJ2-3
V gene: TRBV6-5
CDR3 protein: CASSYVSGRATDTQYF

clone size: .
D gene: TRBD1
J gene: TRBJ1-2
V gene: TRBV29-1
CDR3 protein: CSAADREEDGYTF

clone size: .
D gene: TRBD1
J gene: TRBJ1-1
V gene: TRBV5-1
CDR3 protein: CASKVPGQKNTEAFF

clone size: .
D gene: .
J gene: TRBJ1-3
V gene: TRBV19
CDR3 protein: CASGGVSGNTIYF

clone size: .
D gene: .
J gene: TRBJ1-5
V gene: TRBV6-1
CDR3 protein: CASSERGYQPQHF

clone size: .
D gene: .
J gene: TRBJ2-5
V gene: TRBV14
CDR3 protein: CASSLLETQYF

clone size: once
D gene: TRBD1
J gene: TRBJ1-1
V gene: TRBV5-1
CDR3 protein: CASSPTGTGGATFF

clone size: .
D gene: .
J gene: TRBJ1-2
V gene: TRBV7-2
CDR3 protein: CASSLGGPYGYTF

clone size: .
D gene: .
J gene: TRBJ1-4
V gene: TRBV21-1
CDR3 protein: CASSKSKGLTTNEKLFF

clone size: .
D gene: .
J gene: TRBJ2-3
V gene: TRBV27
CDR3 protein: CASSLSWSPDTQYF

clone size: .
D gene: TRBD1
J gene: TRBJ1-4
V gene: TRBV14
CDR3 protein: CASSQEIQGMAEKLFF

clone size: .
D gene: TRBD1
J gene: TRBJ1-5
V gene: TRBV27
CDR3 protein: CASSLSLGTGGQPQHF

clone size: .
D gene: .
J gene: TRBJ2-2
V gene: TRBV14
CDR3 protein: CASSQEGARTTGELFF

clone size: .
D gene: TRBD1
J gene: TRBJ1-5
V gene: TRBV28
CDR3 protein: CASKLTGASNQPQHF

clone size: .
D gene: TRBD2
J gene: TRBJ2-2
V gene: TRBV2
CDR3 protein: CASSKTGLANTGELFF

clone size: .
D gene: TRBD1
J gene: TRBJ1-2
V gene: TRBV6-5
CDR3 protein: CASSEDRDGYTF

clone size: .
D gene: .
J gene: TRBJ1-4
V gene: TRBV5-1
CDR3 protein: CASSDWDAREKLFF

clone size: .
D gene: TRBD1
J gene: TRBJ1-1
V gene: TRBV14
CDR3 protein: CASSQDLGQVNTEAFF

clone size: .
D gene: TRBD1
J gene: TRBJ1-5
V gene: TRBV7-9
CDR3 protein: CASSLGQGGDQPQHF